This T cell receptor (beta chain) was recorded in a study of cytotoxic CD8 clonotypes in ibrutinib-treated CLL. Across the whole study: For this cohort, patients were about a dozen relapsed/refractory and around 16 treatment-naive, while under 18 were IGHV unmutated.

This table comes from immunoSEQ multiplex PCR, and its TCRdb copy is limited to in-frame clones, with some not included. The sample includes tens of thousands of clones, 86% of them seen just once. This clone was seen only a few times. The CDR3 totals 15 residues. Deletions cut 6 bases from V and 2 bases from J, with 14 bases between. Looked up from germline, CDR1 is LNHDA and CDR2 is SQIVND (reference sequence). The chain couples TRBV19 to TRBJ2-1, with D unclear. This receptor was taken from a human donor with chronic lymphocytic leukemia. The sequencing here drew on PBMCs, taken before ibrutinib treatment. CDR3 sequence: CASSPRVVTYNEQFF. The CDR3 DNA reads as TGTGCCAGTAGCCCCCGGGTAGTAACCTACAATGAGCAGTTCTTC.